The clone carrying this T cell receptor beta chain was counted ten times or more. What it binds is not known. The sample is drawn from a study of CD8 T cells in ankylosing spondylitis. V was pared by 4 bases and J by 0 bases, with 1 base between. The CDR3 length is 12 residues. Germline loops: CDR1 SQVTM, CDR2 ANQGSEA. Libraries of TCR beta came from quantitative 5'-RACE with molecular barcodes. TCRdb re-called the 5' RACE reads with MiXCR, one entry per CDR3 protein. The table has some 840,000 distinct CDR3 sequences, approximately 12% seen once. Study conclusions and caveats: Previous work reported some of these motif variants in the synovial fluid and blood of reactive arthritis. The clones that were linked to disease were reported to be significantly enriched in matched synovial fluid samples from ankylosing spondylitis patients. Seven to nine highly homologous variants made up a TCR beta motif, and this motif appeared characteristic of ankylosing spondylitis blood.

This sequence was found in a male donor with ankylosing spondylitis. Sequences were obtained from blood, either unsorted or a sorted T cell fraction (not recorded which). V is TRBV29-1 and J is TRBJ2-6; D is unclear. The CDR3 DNA follows: TGCAGCGTTGCCTCTGGGGCCAACGTCCTGACTTTC. The encoded protein is CSVASGANVLTF.